A selection of T cell receptor beta chains follows, all from one sample in a study of cytomegalovirus exposure and HLA in healthy donors. The data were produced by immunoSEQ multiplex PCR, yet TCRdb's version contains in-frame clones alone and is incomplete. The data hold 90,000 to 120,000 clones, with over 70% observed a single time. Sequenced: PBMCs. All receptors derive from a man in his thirties or forties in good health and CMV-seronegative. The CDR3 runs from the conserved cysteine through the conserved F or W. A D gene is named only where the DNA matches it firmly. Expanded clones are given a class, and other clones once, few, many or no size at all.

D	V	J	size	DNA	CDR3
TRBD2	TRBV4-1	TRBJ2-7	few	TGCGCCAGCAGCCAAGAAGGTAGCGGGGGGCAGTACTTC	CASSQEGSGGQYF
TRBD1	TRBV11-3	TRBJ1-1	once	TGTGCCAGCAGCGGGACAGGGGGTTTGAACACTGAAGCTTTCTTT	CASSGTGGLNTEAFF
NA	TRBV6-5	TRBJ1-2	once	TGTGCCAGCAGTTTCTCCGGTGGCTACACCTTC	CASSFSGGYTF
NA	TRBV4-2	TRBJ2-2	NA	TGTGCCAGCAGCCTCCGAGGGGCGGGATCCGGTAACACCGGGGAGCTGTTTTTT	CASSLRGAGSGNTGELFF
TRBD1	TRBV30	TRBJ1-4	few	TGTGCCTGGAAAACTCGGGACAGGGAAGGCGAAAAACTGTTTTTT	CAWKTRDREGEKLFF
TRBD1	TRBV30	TRBJ2-7	NA	TGTGCCTGGAGTATCTCCTCGGGACAGGTAGTTTACGAGCAGTACTTC	CAWSISSGQVVYEQYF
NA	TRBV27	TRBJ2-7	NA	TGTGCCAGCGGATGGCGGGGGCAGGAGCAGTACTTC	CASGWRGQEQYF
TRBD2	TRBV6-1	TRBJ2-5	NA	TGTGCCAGCACGGGAGGGGCTCAAGAGACCCAGTACTTC	CASTGGAQETQYF
NA	TRBV6-1	TRBJ2-7	NA	TGTGCCAGCACGCGAACCTCGCACGAGCAGTACTTC	CASTRTSHEQYF
NA	TRBV4-1	TRBJ2-7	NA	TGCGCCAGCAGCCAAGAAGCGGGGGCAGGGGGGAGGTACGAGCAGTACTTC	CASSQEAGAGGRYEQYF
NA	TRBV29-1	TRBJ1-1	few	TGCAGCGTTGATTCAGGGCCCAACACTGAAGCTTTCTTT	CSVDSGPNTEAFF
NA	TRBV11-1	TRBJ2-1	NA	TGTGCCAGCAGCCTGGACATTTTAAGAGGCAATGAGCAGTTCTTC	CASSLDILRGNEQFF
NA	TRBV30	TRBJ1-1	NA	TGTGCCTGGAGCGGGGGGGCGATTAGTGTGAAGAACACTGAAGCTTTCTTT	CAWSGGAISVKNTEAFF
NA	TRBV28	TRBJ1-5	NA	TGTGCCAACATCGGCGGGGACGAGCAGCCCCAGCATTTT	CANIGGDEQPQHF
NA	TRBV6-6	TRBJ2-3	NA	TGTGCCAGCAGCACTGGACAGGGAGGGTCAGATACGCAGTATTTT	CASSTGQGGSDTQYF
NA	TRBV18	TRBJ1-5	NA	TGTGCCAGCTCACCGACTTTCCTTGAGGAGCCCCAGCATTTT	CASSPTFLEEPQHF